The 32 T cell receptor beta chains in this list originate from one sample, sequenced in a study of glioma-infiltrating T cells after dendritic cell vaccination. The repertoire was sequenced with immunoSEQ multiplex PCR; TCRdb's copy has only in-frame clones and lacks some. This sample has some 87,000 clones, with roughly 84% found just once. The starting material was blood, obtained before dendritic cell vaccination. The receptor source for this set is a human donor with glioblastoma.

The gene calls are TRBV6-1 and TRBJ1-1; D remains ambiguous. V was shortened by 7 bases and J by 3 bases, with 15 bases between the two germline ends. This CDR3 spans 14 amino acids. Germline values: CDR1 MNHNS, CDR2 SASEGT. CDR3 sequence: CASTRPVRDTEAFF. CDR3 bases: TGTGCCAGCACCCGACCCGTGAGGGACACTGAAGCTTTCTTT.

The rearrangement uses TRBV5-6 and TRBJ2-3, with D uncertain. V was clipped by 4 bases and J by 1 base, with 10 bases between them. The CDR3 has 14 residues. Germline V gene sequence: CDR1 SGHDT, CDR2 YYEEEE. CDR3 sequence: CASSQTQGTDTQYF. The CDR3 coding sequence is TGTGCCAGCAGCCAAACCCAGGGCACAGATACGCAGTATTTT.

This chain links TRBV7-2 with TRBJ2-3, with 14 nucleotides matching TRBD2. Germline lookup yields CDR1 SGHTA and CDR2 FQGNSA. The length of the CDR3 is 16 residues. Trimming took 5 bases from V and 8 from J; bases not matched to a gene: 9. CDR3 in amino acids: CASSGGTSGRFGTQYF. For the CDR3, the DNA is TGTGCCAGCAGCGGGGGGACTAGCGGGAGATTTGGTACGCAGTATTTT.

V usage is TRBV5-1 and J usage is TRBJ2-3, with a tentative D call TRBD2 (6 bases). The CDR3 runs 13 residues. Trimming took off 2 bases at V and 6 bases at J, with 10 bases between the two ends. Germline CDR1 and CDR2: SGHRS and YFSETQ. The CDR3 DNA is TGCGCCAGCAGCTTTGCTAGCGCGGATACGCAGTATTTT. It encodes CASSFASADTQYF.

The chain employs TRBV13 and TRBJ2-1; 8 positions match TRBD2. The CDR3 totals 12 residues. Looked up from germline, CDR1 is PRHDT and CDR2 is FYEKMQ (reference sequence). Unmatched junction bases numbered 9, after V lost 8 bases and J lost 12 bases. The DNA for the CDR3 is TGTGCCAGCCAGGCGGGGGGTAGTGTGCAGTTCTTC. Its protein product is CASQAGGSVQFF.

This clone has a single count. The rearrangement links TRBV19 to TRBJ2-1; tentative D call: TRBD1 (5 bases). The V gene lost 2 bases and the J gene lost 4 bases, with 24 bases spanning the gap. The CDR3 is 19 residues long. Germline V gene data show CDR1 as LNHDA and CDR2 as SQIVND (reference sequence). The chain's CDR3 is CASSIRQGLLPSRYNEQFF. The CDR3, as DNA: TGTGCCAGTAGTATAAGGCAGGGCCTTCTTCCTTCTCGATACAATGAGCAGTTCTTC.

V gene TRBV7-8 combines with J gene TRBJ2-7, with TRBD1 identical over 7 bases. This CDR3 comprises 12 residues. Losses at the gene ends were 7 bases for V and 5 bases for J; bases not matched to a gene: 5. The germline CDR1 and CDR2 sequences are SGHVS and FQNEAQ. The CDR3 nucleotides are TGTGCCAGCACTCAAGACAGGGACGAGCAGTACTTC. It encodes CASTQDRDEQYF.

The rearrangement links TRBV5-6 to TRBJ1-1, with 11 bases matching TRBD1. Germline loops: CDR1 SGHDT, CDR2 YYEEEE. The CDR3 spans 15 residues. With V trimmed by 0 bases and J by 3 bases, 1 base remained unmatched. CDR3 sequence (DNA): TGTGCCAGCAGCTTGGGGGGACAGGGGGACACTGAAGCTTTCTTT. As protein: CASSLGGQGDTEAFF.

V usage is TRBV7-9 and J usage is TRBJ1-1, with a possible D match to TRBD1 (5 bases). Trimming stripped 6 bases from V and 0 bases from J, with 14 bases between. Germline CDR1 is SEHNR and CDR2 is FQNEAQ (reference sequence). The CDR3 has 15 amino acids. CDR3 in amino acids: CASRGPGVLNTEAFF. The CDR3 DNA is TGTGCCAGCAGGGGGCCGGGGGTTTTGAACACTGAAGCTTTCTTT.

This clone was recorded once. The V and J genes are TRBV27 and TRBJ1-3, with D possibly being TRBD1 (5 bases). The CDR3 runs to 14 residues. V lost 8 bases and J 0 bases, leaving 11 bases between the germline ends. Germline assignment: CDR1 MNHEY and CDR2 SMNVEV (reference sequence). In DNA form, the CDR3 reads TGTGCCAGCCGACAGTTCGGCTCTGGAAACACCATATATTTT. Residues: CASRQFGSGNTIYF.

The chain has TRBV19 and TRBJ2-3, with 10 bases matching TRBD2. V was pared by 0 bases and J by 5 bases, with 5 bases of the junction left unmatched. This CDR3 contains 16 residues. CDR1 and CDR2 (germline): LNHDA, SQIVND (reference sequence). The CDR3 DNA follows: TGTGCCAGTAGTATAGAGTTAGCGGGAGGCTTAGATACGCAGTATTTT. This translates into CASSIELAGGLDTQYF.

This chain's CDR3 is CASSFTESSYNEQFF. The CDR3 DNA reads TGCGCCAGCAGCTTTACAGAAAGCTCCTACAATGAGCAGTTCTTC. The rearrangement links TRBV5-1 to TRBJ2-1; D is uncertain. The germline V and J ends were trimmed by 2 bases and 0 bases, with 9 bases remaining between them. The V gene's germline CDR1 is SGHRS and CDR2 YFSETQ. The CDR3 runs to 15 residues. The entire variable domain, with the rest obtained from reference TRBV5-1 and TRBJ2-1, is as follows: KAGVTQTPRYLIKTRGQQVTLSCSPISGHRSVSWYQQTPGQGLQFLFEYFSETQRNKGNFPGRFSGRQFSNSRSEMNVSTLELGDSALYLCASSFTESSYNEQFFGPGTRLTVL.

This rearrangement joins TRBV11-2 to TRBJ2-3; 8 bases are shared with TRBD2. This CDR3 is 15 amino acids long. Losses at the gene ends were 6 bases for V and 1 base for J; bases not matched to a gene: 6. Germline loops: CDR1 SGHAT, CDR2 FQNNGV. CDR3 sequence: CASSFSGDGTDTQYF. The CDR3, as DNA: TGTGCCAGCAGTTTTAGCGGGGATGGCACAGATACGCAGTATTTT.

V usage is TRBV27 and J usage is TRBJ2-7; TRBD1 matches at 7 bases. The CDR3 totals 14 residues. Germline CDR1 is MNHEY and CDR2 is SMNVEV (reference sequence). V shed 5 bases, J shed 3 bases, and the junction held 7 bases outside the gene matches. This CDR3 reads CASSPGQADYEQYF. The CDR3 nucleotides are TGTGCCAGCAGTCCCGGACAGGCTGACTACGAGCAGTACTTC.

CDR3 sequence reads: CASSPGREPAYEQYF. The CDR3 DNA reads TGTGCCAGCTCACCAGGGCGGGAGCCCGCCTACGAGCAGTACTTC. The rearrangement joins TRBV18 to TRBJ2-7; TRBD2 matches at 7 bases. With 2 bases clipped from V and 2 bases from J, the junction kept 6 bases outside the gene matches. There are 15 residues in the CDR3. Germline V gene sequence: CDR1 KGHSH, CDR2 LQKENI.

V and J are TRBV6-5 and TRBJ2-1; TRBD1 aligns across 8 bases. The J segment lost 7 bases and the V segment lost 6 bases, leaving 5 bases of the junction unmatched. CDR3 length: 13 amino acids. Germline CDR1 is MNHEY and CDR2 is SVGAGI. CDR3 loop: CASSLDRDNEQFF. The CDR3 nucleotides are TGTGCCAGCAGCCTGGACAGGGATAATGAGCAGTTCTTC.

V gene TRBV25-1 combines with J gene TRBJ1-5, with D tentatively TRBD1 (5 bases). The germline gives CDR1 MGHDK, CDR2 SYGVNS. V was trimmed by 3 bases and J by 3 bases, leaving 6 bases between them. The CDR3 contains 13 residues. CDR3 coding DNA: TGTGCCAGCAGTGACAGGGACAATCAGCCCCAGCATTTT. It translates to CASSDRDNQPQHF.

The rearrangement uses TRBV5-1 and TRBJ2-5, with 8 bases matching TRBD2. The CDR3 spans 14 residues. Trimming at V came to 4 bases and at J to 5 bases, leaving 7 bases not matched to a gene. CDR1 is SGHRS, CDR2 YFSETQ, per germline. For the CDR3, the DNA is TGCGCCAGCAGCCCCTCAGCGGGAGAGGAGACCCAGTACTTC. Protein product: CASSPSAGEETQYF.

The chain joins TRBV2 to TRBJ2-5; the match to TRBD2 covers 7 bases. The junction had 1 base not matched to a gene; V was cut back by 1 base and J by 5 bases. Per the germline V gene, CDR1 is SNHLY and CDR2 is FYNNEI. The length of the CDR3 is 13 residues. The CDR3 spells CASSEERGETQYF. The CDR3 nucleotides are TGTGCCAGCAGTGAAGAGCGGGGTGAGACCCAGTACTTC.

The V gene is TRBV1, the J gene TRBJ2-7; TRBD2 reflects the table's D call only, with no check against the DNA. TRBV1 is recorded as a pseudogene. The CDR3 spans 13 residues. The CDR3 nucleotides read TGCACCAGCAGCCAAGACACTTTCTACGAGCAGTACTTC. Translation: CTSSQDTFYEQYF.

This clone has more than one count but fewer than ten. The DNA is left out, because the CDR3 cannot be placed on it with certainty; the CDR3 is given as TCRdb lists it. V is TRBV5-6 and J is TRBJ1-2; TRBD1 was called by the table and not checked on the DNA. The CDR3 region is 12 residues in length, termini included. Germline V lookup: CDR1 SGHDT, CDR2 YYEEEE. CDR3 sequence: CASSFGTGAHTF.

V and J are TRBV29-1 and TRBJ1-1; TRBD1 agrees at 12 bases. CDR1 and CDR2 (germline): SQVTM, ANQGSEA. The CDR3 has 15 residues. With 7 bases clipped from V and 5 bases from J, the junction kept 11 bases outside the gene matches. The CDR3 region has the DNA TGCAGCGACCTCGGGACAGGGGGCGTAGAGACTGAAGCTTTCTTT. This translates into CSDLGTGGVETEAFF.

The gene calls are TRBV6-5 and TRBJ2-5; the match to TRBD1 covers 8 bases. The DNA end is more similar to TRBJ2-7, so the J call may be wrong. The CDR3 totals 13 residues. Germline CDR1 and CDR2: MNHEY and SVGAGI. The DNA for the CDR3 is TGTGCCAGCATCCAGACAGGGGCGGACGAGCAGTACTTC. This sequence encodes CASIQTGADEQYF.

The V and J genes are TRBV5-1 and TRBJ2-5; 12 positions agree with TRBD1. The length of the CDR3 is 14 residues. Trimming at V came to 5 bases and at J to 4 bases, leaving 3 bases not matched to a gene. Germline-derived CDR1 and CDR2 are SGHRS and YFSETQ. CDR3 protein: CASSRDRGLETQYF. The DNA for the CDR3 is TGCGCCAGCAGTAGGGACAGGGGGCTAGAGACCCAGTACTTC.

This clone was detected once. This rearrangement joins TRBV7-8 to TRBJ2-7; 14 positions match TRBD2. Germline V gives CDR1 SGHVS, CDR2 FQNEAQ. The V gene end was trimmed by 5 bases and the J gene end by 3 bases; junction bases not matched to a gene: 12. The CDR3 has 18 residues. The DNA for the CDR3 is TGTGCCAGCAGCAAGACTAGCGGGGGGGTTCAGGTTCGCTACGAGCAGTACTTC. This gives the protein CASSKTSGGVQVRYEQYF.

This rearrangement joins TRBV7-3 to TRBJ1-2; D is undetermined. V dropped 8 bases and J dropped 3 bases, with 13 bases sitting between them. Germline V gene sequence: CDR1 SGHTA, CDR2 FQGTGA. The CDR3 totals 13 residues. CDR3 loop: CASLLLGYYGYTF. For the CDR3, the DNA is TGTGCCAGCCTATTACTGGGCTACTATGGCTACACCTTC.

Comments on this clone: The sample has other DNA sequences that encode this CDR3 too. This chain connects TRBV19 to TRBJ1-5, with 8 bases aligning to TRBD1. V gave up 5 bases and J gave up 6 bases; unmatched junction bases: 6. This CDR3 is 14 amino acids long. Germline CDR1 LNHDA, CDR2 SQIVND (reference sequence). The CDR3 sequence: CASSLGQGGQPQHF. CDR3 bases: TGTGCCAGTAGTCTCGGACAGGGCGGTCAGCCCCAGCATTTT. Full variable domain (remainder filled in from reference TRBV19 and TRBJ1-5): DGGITQSPKYLFRKEGQNVTLSCEQNLNHDAMYWYRQDPGQGLRLIYYSQIVNDFQKGDIAEGYSVSREKKESFPLTVTSAQKNPTAFYLCASSLGQGGQPQHFGDGTRLSIL.

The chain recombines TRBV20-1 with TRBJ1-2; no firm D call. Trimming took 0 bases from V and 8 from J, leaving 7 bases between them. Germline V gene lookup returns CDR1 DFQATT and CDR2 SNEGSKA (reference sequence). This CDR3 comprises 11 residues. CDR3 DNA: TGCAGTGCTAGAGATTATCCCGGCTACACCTTC. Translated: CSARDYPGYTF.

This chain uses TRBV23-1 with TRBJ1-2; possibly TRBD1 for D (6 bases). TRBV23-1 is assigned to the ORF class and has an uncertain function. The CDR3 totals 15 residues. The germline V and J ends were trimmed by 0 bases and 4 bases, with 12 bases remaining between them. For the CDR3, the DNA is TGCGCCAGCAGTCAATCGCGACAGGCGTCCTATGGCTACACCTTC. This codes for CASSQSRQASYGYTF.

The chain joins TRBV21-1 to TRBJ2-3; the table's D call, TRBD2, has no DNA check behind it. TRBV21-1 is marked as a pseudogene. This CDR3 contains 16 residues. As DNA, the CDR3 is TGTGCCAGCAGCAAAGAAATGGTAGTTAACACAGATACGCAGTATTTT. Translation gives CASSKEMVVNTDTQYF.

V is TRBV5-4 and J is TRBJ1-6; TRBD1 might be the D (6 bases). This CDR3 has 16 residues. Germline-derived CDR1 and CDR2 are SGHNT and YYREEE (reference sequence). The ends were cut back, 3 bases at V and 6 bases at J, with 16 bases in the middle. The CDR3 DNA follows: TGTGCCAGCAGCTGGATCTCAGGGGTGGGTAATTCACCCCTCCACTTT. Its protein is CASSWISGVGNSPLHF.

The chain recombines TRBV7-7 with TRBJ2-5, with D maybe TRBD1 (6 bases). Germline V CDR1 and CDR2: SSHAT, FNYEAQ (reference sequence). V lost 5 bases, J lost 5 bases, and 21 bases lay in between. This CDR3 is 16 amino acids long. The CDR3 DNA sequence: TGTGCCAGCAGCCGGATTTGGACAGTCCAAGTGGAGACCCAGTACTTC. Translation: CASSRIWTVQVETQYF.